The next 27 T cell receptor beta chains were all read from a single sample in a study of T cells after posttransplantation cyclophosphamide. Here immunoSEQ multiplex PCR was the method, and the copy in TCRdb shows in-frame clones only, minus some. This repertoire holds approximately 15,000 clones, and none appear only once. A marrow graft followed busulfan-fludarabine conditioning, with cyclophosphamide on days +3 and +4. The sample here was PBMCs, taken after allogeneic stem cell transplant with posttransplant cyclophosphamide. The origin of the receptors is a female patient aged 25-39 years who received an allogeneic stem cell transplant from a related donor, was CMV-positive, and had no GVHD. Some T cells may arise from the graft donor.

Ten or more counts support this clone. This rearrangement joins TRBV7-2 to TRBJ2-1, with TRBD2 matching over 9 bases. Germline lookup yields CDR1 SGHTA and CDR2 FQGNSA. With 1 base clipped from V and 6 bases from J, the junction kept 4 bases outside the gene matches. This CDR3 region has 15 residues. CDR3 in DNA: TGTGCCAGCAGCTTAGAGTCTAGCGGGATCAATGAGCAGTTCTTC. This codes for CASSLESSGINEQFF.

This clone was found many times. The chain recombines TRBV27 with TRBJ2-7, with 7 bases identical to TRBD2. J was trimmed by 0 bases and V by 8 bases; bases with no gene match: 7. The CDR3 has 14 amino acids. Germline V lookup: CDR1 MNHEY, CDR2 SMNVEV (reference sequence). CDR3 bases: TGTGCCAGCGGGCTAGCGGCAAACTCCTACGAGCAGTACTTC. This codes for CASGLAANSYEQYF.

This clone came up many times. The junction and the germline gene differ at one end; a read error may be behind it. The rearrangement joins TRBV5-6 to TRBJ2-5; 7 nucleotides align to TRBD1. The CDR3 consists of 13 residues. The germline CDR1 and CDR2 sequences are SGHDT and YYEEEE. CDR3 nucleotide sequence: TGTGCCAGCAGCTTGGCTACAGGGGCTCCCGAGGACTTC. Its protein is CASSLATGAPEDF.

This clone showed up many times. The chain recombines TRBV5-6 with TRBJ1-5; D not resolved. Germline assignment: CDR1 SGHDT and CDR2 YYEEEE. V lost 1 base and J lost 4, with 9 bases in between. This CDR3 has 14 amino acids. The CDR3 sequence: CASSLRVGNQPQHF. DNA for the CDR3: TGTGCCAGCAGCTTGCGGGTAGGAAATCAGCCCCAGCATTTT.

This clone appeared many times. The rearrangement joins TRBV18 to TRBJ2-5; TRBD2 matches at 9 bases. The CDR3 extends over 14 amino acids. Germline V gives CDR1 KGHSH, CDR2 LQKENI. Trimming removed 6 bases from V and 9 bases from J; junction bases left unmatched: 11. The CDR3 loop is CASSPGLASKAQYF. CDR3 nucleotides: TGTGCCAGCTCGCCGGGACTAGCTAGCAAGGCCCAGTACTTC.

There are many counts of this clone. This chain uses TRBV5-1 with TRBJ2-2, with 7 bases aligning to TRBD1. The CDR3 covers 14 residues. CDR1 is SGHRS and CDR2 is YFSETQ in the germline V gene. V was clipped by 3 bases and J by 3 bases; unmatched bases: 2. The CDR3 DNA follows: TGCGCCAGCAGCTGGGACAGCTACACCGGGGAGCTGTTTTTT. Translation gives CASSWDSYTGELFF.

This clone was counted at least ten times. The genes are TRBV21-1 and TRBJ1-4. TRBV21-1 is designated a pseudogene. The CDR3 is 12 residues long. CDR3 region: CASSTRSEKLFF. CDR3 DNA: TGTGCCAGCAGCACCCGTTCGGAAAAACTGTTTTTT.

This clone was recorded at least ten times. V usage is TRBV2 and J usage is TRBJ2-7; D gene unclear. V was clipped by 6 bases and J by 11 bases, with 20 bases between them. CDR3 length equals 13 residues. Germline V CDR1 and CDR2: SNHLY, FYNNEI. CDR3 nucleotide sequence: TGTGCCAGCAGGATACAAGTAGTTGTTCGGGAGTACTTC. This sequence encodes CASRIQVVVREYF.

This clone was counted at least ten times. The chain links TRBV18 to TRBJ1-2; the D gene is possibly TRBD1 (5 bases). Germline CDR1 is KGHSH and CDR2 is LQKENI. This CDR3 is built from 16 residues. V gave up 0 bases and J gave up 4 bases, with 15 bases separating them. CDR3 nucleotide sequence: TGTGCCAGCTCACCACCCATAATCGGGGGATCCTATGGCTACACCTTC. Encoded protein: CASSPPIIGGSYGYTF.

This clone has at least ten counts. The chain combines TRBV5-4 with TRBJ1-1; D unclear. The CDR3 runs 16 residues. CDR1 SGHNT and CDR2 YYREEE come from the germline V gene (reference sequence). V was shortened by 1 base and J by 1 base, with 14 bases between the two germline ends. This chain's CDR3 is CASSLFRVGRNTEAFF. For the CDR3, the DNA is TGTGCCAGCAGCTTGTTCCGGGTGGGTCGGAACACTGAAGCTTTCTTT.

In its sample, this clone was seen many times. The chain joins TRBV27 to TRBJ2-5; the D is unclear. The CDR3 extends over 12 amino acids. CDR1 MNHEY and CDR2 SMNVEV come from the germline V gene (reference sequence). V lost 5 bases to trimming and J lost 5 bases, with 9 bases between them. The CDR3 coding sequence is TGTGCCAGCAGTCTCGGGTGGGAGACCCAGTACTTC. Translated, it gives CASSLGWETQYF.

This clone is categorized as medium-sized (0.01 to 0.1%). V and J are TRBV13 and TRBJ1-1; 9 bases are shared with TRBD1. This CDR3 is built from 15 residues. The trim removed 5 bases at V and 8 bases at J, leaving 12 bases unmatched. Germline-derived CDR1 and CDR2 are PRHDT and FYEKMQ (reference sequence). The CDR3, as DNA: TGTGCCAGCAGCGTTACAGGGGGCGTCAGGTTAGAAGCTTTCTTT. It codes for CASSVTGGVRLEAFF.

This clone was seen many times. The V gene is TRBV15, the J gene TRBJ2-3, with 8 bases lining up with TRBD2. V shed 9 bases, J shed 3 bases, and the junction held 8 bases outside the gene matches. Germline V CDR1 and CDR2: LNHNV, YYDKDF (reference sequence). The CDR3 has 14 amino acids. The CDR3 nucleotides are TGTGCCACGCAGAGCGGGAGTCGGACAGATACGCAGTATTTT. This encodes CATQSGSRTDTQYF. The full variable domain, with the rest looked up from reference TRBV15 and TRBJ2-3, is DAMVIQNPRYQVTQFGKPVTLSCSQTLNHNVMYWYQQKSSQAPKLLFHYYDKDFNNEADTPDNFQSRRPNTSFCFLDIRSPGLGDTAMYLCATQSGSRTDTQYFGPGTRLTVL.

This clone is judged medium-sized (0.01 to 0.1%). The J gene is TRBJ2-7, the V gene TRBV7-8, with D unclear. Trimming cost V 0 bases and J 6 bases, with 18 bases left between them. The CDR3 length is 16 residues. Germline V gene lookup returns CDR1 SGHVS and CDR2 FQNEAQ. In nucleotides, the CDR3 is TGTGCCAGCAGCTTAGCTTTTGGCAGTGAGCGAGGCGAGCAGTACTTC. Encoded protein: CASSLAFGSERGEQYF.

This clone has a count of ten or more. The chain carries TRBV5-1 and TRBJ2-7, with TRBD1 matching over 7 bases. The germline V gene encodes CDR1 SGHRS and CDR2 YFSETQ. J was trimmed by 3 bases and V by 5 bases; bases with no gene match: 5. The CDR3 is 13 amino acids. The CDR3 region is CASRDRQGYEQYF. The CDR3 coding sequence is TGCGCCAGCAGGGATAGACAGGGCTACGAGCAGTACTTC.

This clone was counted at least ten times. The V and J genes are TRBV28 and TRBJ1-1; 9 bases are shared with TRBD1. Germline V gene sequence: CDR1 MDHEN, CDR2 SYDVKM. The ends lost 1 base at V and 5 bases at J; junction bases unmatched: 5. The CDR3 is 15 amino acids. DNA for the CDR3: TGTGCCAGCAGTTTATACACAGGGGGCAGGACTGAAGCTTTCTTT. This sequence encodes CASSLYTGGRTEAFF.

This clone appeared many times. This chain uses TRBV4-3 with TRBJ1-2; unclear D gene. V was clipped by 3 bases and J by 4 bases, with 12 bases between them. The germline gives CDR1 LGHNA, CDR2 YSLEER. The CDR3 extends over 14 amino acids. The CDR3 loop reads CASSHGQEIYGYTF. For the CDR3, the DNA is TGCGCCAGCAGCCATGGGCAGGAAATCTATGGCTACACCTTC.

The sample holds many counts of this clone. The chain couples TRBV6-6 to TRBJ2-7; no definite D call. Trimming shortened V by 2 bases and J by 3 bases, and 8 bases separated the two germline ends. Germline V gene data show CDR1 as MNHNY and CDR2 as SVGAGI (reference sequence). There are 13 residues in the CDR3. The CDR3 nucleotides are TGTGCCAGCAGTTACGGCCGTTTCTACGAGCAGTACTTC. Protein: CASSYGRFYEQYF.

Many counts were recorded for this clone. The rearrangement links TRBV28 to TRBJ2-3, with 9 nucleotides matching TRBD2. Germline lookup yields CDR1 MDHEN and CDR2 SYDVKM. This CDR3 contains 16 residues. The V and J ends lost 6 bases and 4 bases, in that order; junction bases with no gene match: 11. CDR3 coding DNA: TGTGCCAGCAGCCAGACTAGCGGAGGAAAGGCAGATACGCAGTATTTT. This translates into CASSQTSGGKADTQYF.

This clone was seen a handful of times. This rearrangement joins TRBV11-2 to TRBJ2-1, with D perhaps TRBD2 (5 bases). Germline V gene sequence: CDR1 SGHAT, CDR2 FQNNGV. The CDR3 consists of 16 residues. Trimming removed 5 bases from V and 0 bases from J, with 14 bases in between. For the CDR3, the DNA is TGTGCCAGCAGCCCCCCTCCGGGGAGCTCCTACAATGAGCAGTTCTTC. It yields the protein CASSPPPGSSYNEQFF.

At least ten counts were recorded for this clone. V and J are TRBV28 and TRBJ2-7, with D tentatively TRBD2 (5 bases). The ends were cut back, 6 bases at V and 2 bases at J, with 17 bases in the middle. Per the germline V gene, CDR1 is MDHEN and CDR2 is SYDVKM. This CDR3 comprises 15 residues. The CDR3 sequence: CASSKLGDMTYEQYF. CDR3 in DNA: TGTGCCAGCAGCAAACTCGGGGATATGACCTACGAGCAGTACTTC.

The table lists this clone with many counts. This chain joins TRBV30 and TRBJ1-3; the D gene is possibly TRBD1 (5 bases). The CDR3 loop spans 15 amino acids. Trimming took 4 bases from V and 0 from J, leaving 13 bases between them. Germline V gene lookup returns CDR1 GTSNPN and CDR2 SVGIG (reference sequence). CDR3 amino acids: CAWTEGVLSGNTIYF. The CDR3 DNA sequence: TGTGCCTGGACGGAAGGGGTCCTCTCTGGAAACACCATATATTTT.

This clone showed up many times. V usage is TRBV19 and J usage is TRBJ1-3; D unresolved. The V gene lost 3 bases and the J gene lost 0 bases, with 15 bases spanning the gap. Per the germline V gene, CDR1 is LNHDA and CDR2 is SQIVND (reference sequence). The CDR3 contains 17 residues. Here the CDR3 reads CASSIPAGRSSGNTIYF. The DNA of the CDR3 is TGTGCCAGTAGTATCCCGGCGGGGAGAAGCTCTGGAAACACCATATATTTT. The whole variable domain, filled in from reference TRBV19 and TRBJ1-3, reads DGGITQSPKYLFRKEGQNVTLSCEQNLNHDAMYWYRQDPGQGLRLIYYSQIVNDFQKGDIAEGYSVSREKKESFPLTVTSAQKNPTAFYLCASSIPAGRSSGNTIYFGEGSWLTVV.

This clone has ten or more counts. V usage is TRBV6-6 and J usage is TRBJ2-5, with D hard to call. The germline V and J ends were trimmed by 4 bases and 3 bases, with 3 bases remaining between them. Germline V lookup: CDR1 MNHNY, CDR2 SVGAGI (reference sequence). The CDR3 has 11 amino acids. In nucleotides, the CDR3 is TGTGCCAGCAGTTTCAAAGAGACCCAGTACTTC. Translated, it gives CASSFKETQYF.

This clone was observed many times. The CDR3: CASSYGDRTTDTQYF. DNA of the CDR3: TGTGCCAGCAGTTATGGGGACAGGACCACAGATACGCAGTATTTT. The chain combines TRBV6-6 with TRBJ2-3, with TRBD1 matching 8 bases. Germline CDR1 reads MNHNY; CDR2 reads SVGAGI (reference sequence). The CDR3 spans 15 residues. The junction had 4 bases not matched to a gene; V was cut back by 3 bases and J by 2 bases.

This clone was found many times. The chain uses TRBV7-2 and TRBJ2-1, with 10 bases identical to TRBD2. CDR3 length: 15 amino acids. V shed 6 bases, J shed 2 bases, and the junction held 4 bases outside the gene matches. Germline CDR1 and CDR2: SGHTA and FQGNSA. CDR3 bases: TGTGCCAGCAGTTCCGGACTAGCGGCCTACAATGAGCAGTTCTTC. Translated: CASSSGLAAYNEQFF.

This clone came up many times. The chain couples TRBV5-6 to TRBJ2-5; D gene uncertain. The germline V and J ends were trimmed by 1 base and 1 base, with 8 bases remaining between them. Germline-derived CDR1 and CDR2 are SGHDT and YYEEEE. CDR3 size: 14 residues. The CDR3 reads CASSLTFTQETQYF. The DNA for the CDR3 is TGTGCCAGCAGCTTGACATTTACCCAAGAGACCCAGTACTTC.